The rows below give T cell receptor beta chains drawn from one sample of a study of blood T cell repertoires in COVID-19. Only in-frame clones appear in the TCRdb table, and some are missing; sequencing was by immunoSEQ multiplex PCR. Of about 190,000 clones listed, roughly 85% are singletons. Sequencing input: peripheral blood. These receptors were obtained from a man aged 55 to 70 with active or convalescent COVID-19. Both conserved end residues are part of each CDR3. The D gene is left open where the match is weak. Size is omitted from some rows. Given values are once, few, many or a class for expanded clones.

>TRBV15|TRBJ2-5|NA|TRBD1|14
CATSRVRGLETQYF
TGTGCCACCAGCAGAGTCAGGGGGCTAGAGACCCAGTACTTC
>TRBV30|TRBJ1-3|NA|NA|16
CAWTRSRGEAGNTIYF
TGTGCCTGGACTCGGAGCAGGGGTGAAGCTGGAAACACCATATATTTT
>TRBV24-1|TRBJ2-1|few|TRBD2|13
CATSRTSGNEQFF
TGTGCCACCAGTCGGACTAGCGGGAATGAGCAGTTCTTC
>TRBV20-1|TRBJ2-2|NA|NA|12
CSASLGIGELFF
TGCAGTGCTAGTCTCGGTATCGGGGAGCTGTTTTTT
>TRBV2|TRBJ2-5|NA|TRBD1|14
CASSDRRGQETQYF
TGTGCCAGCAGTGATCGCAGGGGGCAAGAGACCCAGTACTTC
>TRBV2|TRBJ2-5|NA|TRBD1|12
CASSDRGQTQYF
TGTGCCAGTTCGGACAGGGGACAGACCCAGTACTTC
>TRBV14|TRBJ2-1|once|TRBD2|15
CASSRGLAGVDEQFF
TGTGCCAGCAGCCGGGGACTAGCGGGTGTTGATGAGCAGTTCTTC
>TRBV4-1|TRBJ2-3|NA|TRBD1|16
CASSQPGTGAPDTQYF
TGCGCCAGCAGCCAACCCGGGACAGGGGCCCCAGATACGCAGTATTTT
>TRBV6-6|TRBJ1-5|NA|NA|12
CASSGGGGPQHF
TGTGCCAGCAGTGGAGGGGGGGGGCCCCAGCATTTT
>TRBV5-1|TRBJ2-7|NA|TRBD1|14
CASSPKGARVEQYF
TGCGCCAGCAGCCCTAAGGGGGCGAGAGTCGAGCAGTACTTC
>TRBV6-4|TRBJ1-2|NA|TRBD1|13
CASSADRGYGYTF
TGTGCCAGCAGCGCGGACAGGGGCTATGGCTACACCTTC
>TRBV9|TRBJ1-2|NA|TRBD1|15
CASSVQGAGDYGYTF
TGTGCCAGCAGCGTACAGGGGGCGGGGGACTATGGCTACACCTTC
>TRBV9|TRBJ1-3|NA|TRBD1|20
CASSVAGRWTGATPGNTIYF
TGTGCCAGCAGCGTAGCTGGCCGGTGGACAGGTGCCACCCCTGGAAACACCATATATTTT
>TRBV5-5|TRBJ1-5|NA|NA|16
CASSLVGDMSNQPQHF
TGTGCCAGCAGCTTGGTAGGGGACATGAGCAATCAGCCCCAGCATTTT
>TRBV2|TRBJ2-1|NA|TRBD1|14
CASSLQGPQNEQFF
TGTGCCAGCAGCTTACAGGGGCCGCAGAATGAGCAGTTCTTC
>TRBV5-4|TRBJ2-7|NA|TRBD2|12
CATKTGGNEQYF
TGTGCCACCAAAACCGGGGGGAACGAGCAGTACTTC
>TRBV19|TRBJ2-7|NA|NA|16
CASTTCSVDYSYEQYF
TGTGCCAGTACCACTTGTTCCGTCGACTACTCCTACGAGCAGTACTTC
>TRBV11-2|TRBJ2-3|NA|TRBD2|15
CASSLRLAPGDTQYF
TGTGCCAGCAGCCTGCGACTAGCCCCGGGGGATACGCAGTATTTT
>TRBV27|TRBJ2-7|NA|TRBD1|15
CASAPLQPGGREQYF
TGTGCCAGCGCCCCCCTCCAGCCAGGGGGCCGGGAGCAGTACTTC
>TRBV7-9|TRBJ1-1|NA|NA|14
CASSLAQGLNLAFF
TGTGCCAGCAGCTTAGCCCAGGGACTGAATTTAGCTTTCTTT